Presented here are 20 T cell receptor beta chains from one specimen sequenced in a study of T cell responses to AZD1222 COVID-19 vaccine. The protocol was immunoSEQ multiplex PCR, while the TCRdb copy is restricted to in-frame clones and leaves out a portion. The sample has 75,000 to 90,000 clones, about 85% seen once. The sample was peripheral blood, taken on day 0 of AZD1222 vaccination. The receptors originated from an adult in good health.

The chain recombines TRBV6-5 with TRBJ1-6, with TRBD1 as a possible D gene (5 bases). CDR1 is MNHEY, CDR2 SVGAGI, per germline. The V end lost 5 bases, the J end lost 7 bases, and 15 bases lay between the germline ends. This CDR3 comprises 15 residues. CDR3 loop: CASSPEGGANSPLHF. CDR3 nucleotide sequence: TGTGCCAGCAGTCCGGAAGGAGGGGCCAATTCACCCCTCCACTTT.

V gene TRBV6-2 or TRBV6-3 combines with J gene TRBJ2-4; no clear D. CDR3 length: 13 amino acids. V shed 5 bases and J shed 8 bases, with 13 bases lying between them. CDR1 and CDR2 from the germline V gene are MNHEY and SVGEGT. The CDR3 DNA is TGTGCCAGCAGTCCCCCCTCCCTTGACATTCAGTACTTC. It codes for CASSPPSLDIQYF.

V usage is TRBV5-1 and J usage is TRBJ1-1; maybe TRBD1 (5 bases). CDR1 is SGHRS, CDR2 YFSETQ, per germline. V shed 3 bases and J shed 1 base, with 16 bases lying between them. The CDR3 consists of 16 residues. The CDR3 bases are TGCGCCAGCAGCTCCCGGATAGGGGTGGGGAACACTGAAGCTTTCTTT. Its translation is CASSSRIGVGNTEAFF.

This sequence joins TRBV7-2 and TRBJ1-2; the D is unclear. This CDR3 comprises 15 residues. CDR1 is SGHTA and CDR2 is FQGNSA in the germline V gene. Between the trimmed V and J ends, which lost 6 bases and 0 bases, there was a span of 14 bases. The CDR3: CASSFTTAANYGYTF. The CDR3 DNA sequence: TGTGCCAGCAGTTTTACAACCGCAGCTAACTATGGCTACACCTTC.

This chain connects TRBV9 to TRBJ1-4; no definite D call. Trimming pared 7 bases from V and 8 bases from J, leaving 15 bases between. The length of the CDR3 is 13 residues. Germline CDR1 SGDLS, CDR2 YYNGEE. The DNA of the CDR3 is TGTGCCAGCGCCAGTGCGGTAGGCGAAAAACTGTTTTTT. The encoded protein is CASASAVGEKLFF.

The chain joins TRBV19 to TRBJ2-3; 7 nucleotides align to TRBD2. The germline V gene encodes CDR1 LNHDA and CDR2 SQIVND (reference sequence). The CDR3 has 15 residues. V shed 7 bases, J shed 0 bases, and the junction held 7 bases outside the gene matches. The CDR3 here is CASKGKRGSTDTQYF. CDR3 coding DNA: TGTGCCAGTAAGGGCAAGCGGGGTAGCACAGATACGCAGTATTTT. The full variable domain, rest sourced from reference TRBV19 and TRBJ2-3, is DGGITQSPKYLFRKEGQNVTLSCEQNLNHDAMYWYRQDPGQGLRLIYYSQIVNDFQKGDIAEGYSVSREKKESFPLTVTSAQKNPTAFYLCASKGKRGSTDTQYFGPGTRLTVL.

The chain's CDR3 is CASITDGRTEAFF. CDR3 nucleotides: TGTGCCAGCATTACAGATGGTAGGACTGAAGCTTTCTTT. This sequence joins TRBV28 and TRBJ1-1; D uncertain. Trimming removed 7 bases at V and 5 bases at J, with 14 bases between. The CDR3 runs 13 residues. Germline V gene lookup returns CDR1 MDHEN and CDR2 SYDVKM.

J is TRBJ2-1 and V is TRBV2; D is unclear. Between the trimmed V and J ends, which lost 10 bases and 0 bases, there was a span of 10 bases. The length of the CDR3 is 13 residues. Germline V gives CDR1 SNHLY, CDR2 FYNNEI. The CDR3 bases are TGTGCCACCTCAGAGAGCTCCTACAATGAGCAGTTCTTC. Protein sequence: CATSESSYNEQFF.

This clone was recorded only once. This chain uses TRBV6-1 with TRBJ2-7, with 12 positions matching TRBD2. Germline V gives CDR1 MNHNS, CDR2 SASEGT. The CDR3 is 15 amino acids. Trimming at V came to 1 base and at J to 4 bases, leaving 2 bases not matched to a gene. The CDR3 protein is CASSEGLAGAYEQYF. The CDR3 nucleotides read TGTGCCAGCAGTGAAGGACTAGCGGGGGCATACGAGCAGTACTTC.

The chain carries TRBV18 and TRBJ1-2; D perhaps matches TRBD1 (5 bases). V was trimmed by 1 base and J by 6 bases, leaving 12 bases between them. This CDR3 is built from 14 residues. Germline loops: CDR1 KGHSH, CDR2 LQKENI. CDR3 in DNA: TGTGCCAGCTCACCACGTCGGGGGGAGGATGGCTACACCTTC. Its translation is CASSPRRGEDGYTF.

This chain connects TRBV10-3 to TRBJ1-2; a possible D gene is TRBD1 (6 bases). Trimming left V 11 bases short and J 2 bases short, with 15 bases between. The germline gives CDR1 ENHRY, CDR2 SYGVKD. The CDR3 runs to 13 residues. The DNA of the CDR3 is TGTGCCGCCCGGACAGATCTCAACTATGGCTACACCTTC. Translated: CAARTDLNYGYTF.

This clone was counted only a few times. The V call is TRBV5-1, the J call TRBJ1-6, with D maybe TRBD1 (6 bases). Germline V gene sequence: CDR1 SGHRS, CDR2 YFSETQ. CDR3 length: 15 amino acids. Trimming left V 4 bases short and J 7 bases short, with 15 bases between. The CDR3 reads CASSLTGMRNSPLHF. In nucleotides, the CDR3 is TGCGCCAGCAGCCTAACAGGGATGAGGAATTCACCCCTCCACTTT.

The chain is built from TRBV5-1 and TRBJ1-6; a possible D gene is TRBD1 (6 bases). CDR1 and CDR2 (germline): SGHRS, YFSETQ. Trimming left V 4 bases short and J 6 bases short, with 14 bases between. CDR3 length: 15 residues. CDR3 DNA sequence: TGCGCCAGCAGCCTCGCCACAGGGTCTAATTCACCCCTCCACTTT. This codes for CASSLATGSNSPLHF.

The DNA of the CDR3 is TGTGCCAGCAGCGGGAACACCGGGGAGCTGTTTTTT. This translates into CASSGNTGELFF. The chain couples TRBV7-9 to TRBJ2-2; no clear D. The V and J ends lost 5 bases and 1 base respectively, with 2 bases between them. Germline values: CDR1 SEHNR, CDR2 FQNEAQ (reference sequence). The length of the CDR3 is 12 residues.

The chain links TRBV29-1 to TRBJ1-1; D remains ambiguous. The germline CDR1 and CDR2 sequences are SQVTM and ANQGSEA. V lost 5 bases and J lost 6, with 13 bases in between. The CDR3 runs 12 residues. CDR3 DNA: TGCAGCGTTTTTTTGTCCCGGGCTGAAGCTTTCTTT. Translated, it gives CSVFLSRAEAFF.

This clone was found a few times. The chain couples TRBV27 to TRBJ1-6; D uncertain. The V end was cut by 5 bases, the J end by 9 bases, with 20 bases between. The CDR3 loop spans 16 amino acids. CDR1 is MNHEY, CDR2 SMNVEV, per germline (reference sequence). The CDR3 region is CASSRSDSSLFSPLHF. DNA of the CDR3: TGTGCCAGCAGTCGATCGGACTCAAGTCTATTTTCACCCCTCCACTTT.

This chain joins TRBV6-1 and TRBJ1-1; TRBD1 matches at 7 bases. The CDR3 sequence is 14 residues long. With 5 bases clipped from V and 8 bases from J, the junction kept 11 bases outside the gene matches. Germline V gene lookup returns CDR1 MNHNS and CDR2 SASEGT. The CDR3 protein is CASSYRQGQGEAFF. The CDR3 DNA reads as TGTGCCAGCAGTTATCGACAGGGCCAGGGAGAAGCTTTCTTT.

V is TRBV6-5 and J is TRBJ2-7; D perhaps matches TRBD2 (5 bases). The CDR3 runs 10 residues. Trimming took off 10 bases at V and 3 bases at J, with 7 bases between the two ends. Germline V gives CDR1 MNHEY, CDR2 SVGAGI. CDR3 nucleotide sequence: TGTGCCACCGGGGTCTACGAGCAGTACTTC. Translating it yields CATGVYEQYF.

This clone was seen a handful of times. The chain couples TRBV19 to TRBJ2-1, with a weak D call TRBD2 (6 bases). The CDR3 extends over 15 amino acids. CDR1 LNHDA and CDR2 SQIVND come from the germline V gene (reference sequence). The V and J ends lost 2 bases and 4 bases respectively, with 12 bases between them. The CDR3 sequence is CASSISRGWYNEQFF. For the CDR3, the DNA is TGTGCCAGTAGTATATCGCGGGGCTGGTACAATGAGCAGTTCTTC.

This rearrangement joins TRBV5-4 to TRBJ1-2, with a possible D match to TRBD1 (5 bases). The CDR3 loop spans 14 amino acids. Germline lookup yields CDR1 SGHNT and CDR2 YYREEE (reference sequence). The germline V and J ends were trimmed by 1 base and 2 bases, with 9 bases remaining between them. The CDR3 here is CASSLRGGNYGYTF. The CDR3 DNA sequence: TGTGCCAGCAGCTTGCGGGGCGGGAACTATGGCTACACCTTC.